The source of this T cell receptor (beta chain) is a study. TCRdb independently ran MiXCR on the 5' RACE reads; one entry per CDR3 protein. This table holds almost 9,000 distinct CDR3 sequences, roughly a quarter found once. Sequencing was performed on naive CD4+ T cells sorted from a lymph node. Subset of the sample: naive CD4+ T cells, CD4+CD45RA+CD25-. The origin of the receptors is a female donor with breast cancer.

This clonotype has at least ten counts. The chain combines TRBV12-3 or TRBV12-4 with TRBJ2-6; tentative D call: TRBD2 (5 bases). The CDR3 consists of 17 residues. V lost 6 bases, J lost 0 bases, and 15 bases lay in between. CDR3 amino acids: CASSPFRGNSGANVLTF. The DNA for the CDR3 is TGTGCCAGCAGCCCTTTCCGAGGGAACTCTGGGGCCAACGTCCTGACTTTC.